Listed below are T cell receptor beta chains from one sample, sequenced in a study of patients and donors after allogeneic stem cell transplantation. A single record per CDR3 protein comes from TCRdb applying MiXCR to the RT-PCR reads. Among over 400,000 distinct CDR3 sequences, 16% were seen once, and the ten largest hold less than 8.5%. Material for sequencing was blood, either unsorted or a sorted T cell fraction (not recorded which). Receptor source: a human donor who was either an allogeneic HSCT recipient or a stem cell or donor lymphocyte infusion donor (not recorded which). It is not recorded whose cells these are; they may come from a transplant donor. Both conserved end residues are part of each CDR3. Fields, in order: D gene, J gene, clone size, CDR3 length, V gene, CDR3 DNA, CDR3 protein. The D gene is left open where the match is weak. Expanded clones are given a class, and other clones once, few, many or no size at all.

d_gene: -
j_gene: TRBJ1-1
abundance: -
len: 12
v_gene: TRBV5-1
CDR3nt: TGCGCCAGCAGCCTGGGCGGGGGCCCGGCTTTCTTT
CDR3aa: CASSLGGGPAFF

d_gene: -
j_gene: TRBJ2-3
abundance: many
len: 13
v_gene: TRBV12-3/TRBV12-4
CDR3nt: TGTGCCAGCAGTCTCGACTATTTAGGGACGCAGTATTTT
CDR3aa: CASSLDYLGTQYF

d_gene: TRBD2
j_gene: TRBJ2-2
abundance: many
len: 16
v_gene: TRBV5-1
CDR3nt: TGCGCCAGCAGCGTACGACTAGCGGAGTACACCGGGGAGCTGTTTTTT
CDR3aa: CASSVRLAEYTGELFF

d_gene: TRBD2
j_gene: TRBJ2-3
abundance: few
len: 16
v_gene: TRBV9
CDR3nt: TGTGCCAGCAGCGTGGGGACTAGCGGTTACACAGATACGCAGTATTTT
CDR3aa: CASSVGTSGYTDTQYF

d_gene: -
j_gene: TRBJ2-7
abundance: -
len: 16
v_gene: TRBV9
CDR3nt: TGTGCCAGCAGCGTAGGACCCAGGTGGGGTTCGTTGGAGCAGTACTTC
CDR3aa: CASSVGPRWGSLEQYF

d_gene: TRBD1
j_gene: TRBJ2-6
abundance: -
len: 16
v_gene: TRBV24-1
CDR3nt: TGTGCCACCATGGGTGCAGGGGGCGCTGGGGCCAACGTCCTGACTTTC
CDR3aa: CATMGAGGAGANVLTF

d_gene: -
j_gene: TRBJ2-3
abundance: few
len: 14
v_gene: TRBV7-9
CDR3nt: TGTGCCAGCAGCTTATGGGCGGGGACAGATACGCAGTATTTT
CDR3aa: CASSLWAGTDTQYF

d_gene: -
j_gene: TRBJ2-5
abundance: -
len: 14
v_gene: TRBV12-3/TRBV12-4
CDR3nt: TGTGCCAGCAGTTTGGCCGGGGGATATGAGACCCAGTACTTC
CDR3aa: CASSLAGGYETQYF

d_gene: -
j_gene: TRBJ2-4
abundance: -
len: 18
v_gene: TRBV9
CDR3nt: TGTGCCAGCAGCCTCCGGGCAGGGGTGGTAGTAGGAGAAAACATTCAGTACTTC
CDR3aa: CASSLRAGVVVGENIQYF

d_gene: -
j_gene: TRBJ2-3
abundance: few
len: 16
v_gene: TRBV20-1
CDR3nt: TGCAGTGCTAGAGATCGGCCGGCAACCCTCACAGATACGCAGTATTTT
CDR3aa: CSARDRPATLTDTQYF

d_gene: -
j_gene: TRBJ2-1
abundance: few
len: 12
v_gene: TRBV20-1
CDR3nt: TGCAGTGCCTCTACACCAAACAATGAGCAGTTCTTC
CDR3aa: CSASTPNNEQFF

d_gene: -
j_gene: TRBJ2-5
abundance: many
len: 14
v_gene: TRBV5-1
CDR3nt: TGCGCCAGCAGCTCTGGTGGGGGACAAGAGACCCAGTACTTC
CDR3aa: CASSSGGGQETQYF

d_gene: TRBD1
j_gene: TRBJ2-7
abundance: many
len: 14
v_gene: TRBV7-2
CDR3nt: TGTGCCAGCAGCTTATACAGGGGAGCCTACGAGCAGTACTTC
CDR3aa: CASSLYRGAYEQYF

d_gene: -
j_gene: TRBJ2-3
abundance: few
len: 15
v_gene: TRBV7-9
CDR3nt: TGTGCCAGCACCCCCGACGGAGCTAGCACAGATACGCAGTATTTT
CDR3aa: CASTPDGASTDTQYF

d_gene: -
j_gene: TRBJ1-2
abundance: few
len: 16
v_gene: TRBV28
CDR3nt: TGTGCCAGCAGTTCCCCTAGGGTGGGGAGCGGCTATGGCTACACCTTC
CDR3aa: CASSSPRVGSGYGYTF

d_gene: -
j_gene: TRBJ2-5
abundance: few
len: 13
v_gene: TRBV12-3/TRBV12-4
CDR3nt: TGTGCCAGCGGGGCCAGATCAATCGAGACCCAGTACTTC
CDR3aa: CASGARSIETQYF

d_gene: -
j_gene: TRBJ2-3
abundance: -
len: 13
v_gene: TRBV18
CDR3nt: TGTGCCACCCGCACGGGGGGCACAGATACGCAGTATTTT
CDR3aa: CATRTGGTDTQYF

d_gene: -
j_gene: TRBJ2-1
abundance: -
len: 15
v_gene: TRBV5-1
CDR3nt: TGCGCCAGCAGCTTGCAAAGCATATACAATAGTGAGCAGTTCTTC
CDR3aa: CASSLQSIYNSEQFF

d_gene: -
j_gene: TRBJ1-2
abundance: -
len: 14
v_gene: TRBV12-3/TRBV12-4
CDR3nt: TGTGCCAGCAGTTTACGCCAGTTAGTCGGTGGCTACACCTTC
CDR3aa: CASSLRQLVGGYTF

d_gene: -
j_gene: TRBJ2-5
abundance: -
len: 15
v_gene: TRBV5-1
CDR3nt: TGCGCCAGCAGCTTGGGAGCAGGGCCCCAAGAGACCCAGTACTTC
CDR3aa: CASSLGAGPQETQYF

d_gene: -
j_gene: TRBJ1-1
abundance: once
len: 14
v_gene: TRBV5-1
CDR3nt: TGCGCCAGCAGCTTTGTGGGACAGAACACTGAAGCTTTCTTT
CDR3aa: CASSFVGQNTEAFF

d_gene: TRBD2
j_gene: TRBJ2-7
abundance: few
len: 14
v_gene: TRBV3-1
CDR3nt: TGTGCCAGCAGCTTTGGGACTAGCAACTACGAGCAGTACTTC
CDR3aa: CASSFGTSNYEQYF

d_gene: -
j_gene: TRBJ2-5
abundance: once
len: 14
v_gene: TRBV5-1
CDR3nt: TGCGCCAGCAGTCCCGGGAGCTTCCAAGAGACCCAGTACTTC
CDR3aa: CASSPGSFQETQYF

d_gene: -
j_gene: TRBJ1-6
abundance: few
len: 15
v_gene: TRBV6-5
CDR3nt: TGTGCCAGCAGTTACTCGATTGGGGGCGGTTCACCCCTCCACTTT
CDR3aa: CASSYSIGGGSPLHF

d_gene: -
j_gene: TRBJ2-2
abundance: many
len: 11
v_gene: TRBV6-2/TRBV6-3
CDR3nt: TGTGCCAGCAGCCATGGAGGGGAGCTGTTTTTT
CDR3aa: CASSHGGELFF

d_gene: -
j_gene: TRBJ1-1
abundance: -
len: 13
v_gene: TRBV7-3
CDR3nt: TGTGCCAGCAGTTTACAGGGTAGGACTGAAGCTTTCTTT
CDR3aa: CASSLQGRTEAFF

d_gene: TRBD1
j_gene: TRBJ1-2
abundance: few
len: 14
v_gene: TRBV4-1
CDR3nt: TGCGCCAGCAGCCAACGGGGACAGAGAGATGGCTACACCTTC
CDR3aa: CASSQRGQRDGYTF

d_gene: TRBD1
j_gene: TRBJ2-4
abundance: -
len: 15
v_gene: TRBV25-1
CDR3nt: TGTGCCAGCAGCCTTAACTCGGACAGGGCCAACATTCAGTACTTC
CDR3aa: CASSLNSDRANIQYF

d_gene: TRBD1
j_gene: TRBJ1-4
abundance: -
len: 13
v_gene: TRBV4-1
CDR3nt: TGCGCCAGCAGCCGCCTACAGGGGGAAAAACTGTTTTTT
CDR3aa: CASSRLQGEKLFF

d_gene: -
j_gene: TRBJ2-2
abundance: -
len: 14
v_gene: TRBV6-2/TRBV6-3
CDR3nt: TGTGCCAGCAGACACGGGGGGCATGACGGGGAGCTGTTTTTT
CDR3aa: CASRHGGHDGELFF

d_gene: -
j_gene: TRBJ2-3
abundance: -
len: 13
v_gene: TRBV30
CDR3nt: TGTGCCTGGATGGGGCTAGCCCCAGATACGCAGTATTTT
CDR3aa: CAWMGLAPDTQYF